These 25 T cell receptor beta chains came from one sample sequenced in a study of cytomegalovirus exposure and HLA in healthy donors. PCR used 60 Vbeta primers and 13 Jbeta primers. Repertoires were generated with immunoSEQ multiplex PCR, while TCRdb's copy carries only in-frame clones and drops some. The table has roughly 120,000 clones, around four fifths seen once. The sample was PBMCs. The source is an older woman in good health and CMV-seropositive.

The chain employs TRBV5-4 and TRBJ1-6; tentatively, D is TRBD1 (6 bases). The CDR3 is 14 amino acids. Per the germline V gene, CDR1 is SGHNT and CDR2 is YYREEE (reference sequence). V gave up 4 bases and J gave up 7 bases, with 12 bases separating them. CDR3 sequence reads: CASSPRTANSPLHF. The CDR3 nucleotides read TGTGCCAGCAGCCCCCGGACAGCAAATTCACCCCTCCACTTT.

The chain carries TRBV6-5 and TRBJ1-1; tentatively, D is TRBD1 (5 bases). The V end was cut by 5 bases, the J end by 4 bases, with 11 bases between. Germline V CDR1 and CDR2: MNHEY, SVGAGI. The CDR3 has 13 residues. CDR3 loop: CASSGGVGTEAFF. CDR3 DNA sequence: TGTGCCAGCAGTGGAGGGGTCGGCACTGAAGCTTTCTTT.

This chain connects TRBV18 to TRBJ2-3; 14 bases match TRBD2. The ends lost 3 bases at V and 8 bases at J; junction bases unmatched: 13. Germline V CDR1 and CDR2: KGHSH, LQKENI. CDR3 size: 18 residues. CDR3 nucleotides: TGTGCCAGCTCACCCCCCTCCCGGACTAGCGGGAGGAAGGGTACGCAGTATTTT. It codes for CASSPPSRTSGRKGTQYF.

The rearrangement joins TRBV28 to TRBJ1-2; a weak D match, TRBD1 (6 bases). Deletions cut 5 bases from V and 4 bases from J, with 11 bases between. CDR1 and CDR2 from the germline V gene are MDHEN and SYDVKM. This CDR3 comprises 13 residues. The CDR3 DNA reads TGTGCCAGCAGTCAGACAGGAGTCTATGGCTACACCTTC. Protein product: CASSQTGVYGYTF.

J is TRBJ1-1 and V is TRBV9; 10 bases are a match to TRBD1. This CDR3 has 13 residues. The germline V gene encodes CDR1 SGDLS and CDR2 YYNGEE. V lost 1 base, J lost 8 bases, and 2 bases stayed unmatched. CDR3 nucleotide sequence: TGTGCCAGCAGCGTAACGGGACAGGGGGAAGCTTTCTTT. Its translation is CASSVTGQGEAFF.

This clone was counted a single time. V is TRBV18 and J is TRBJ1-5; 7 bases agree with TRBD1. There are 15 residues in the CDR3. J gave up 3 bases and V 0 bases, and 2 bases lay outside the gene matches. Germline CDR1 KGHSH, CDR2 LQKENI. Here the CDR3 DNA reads TGTGCCAGCTCACCACCAGGGACAGACAATCAGCCCCAGCATTTT. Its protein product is CASSPPGTDNQPQHF.

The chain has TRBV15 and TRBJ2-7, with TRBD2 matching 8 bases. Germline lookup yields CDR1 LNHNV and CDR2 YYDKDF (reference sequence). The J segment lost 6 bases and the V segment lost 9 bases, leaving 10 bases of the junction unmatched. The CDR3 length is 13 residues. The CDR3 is CATSGTRASEQYF. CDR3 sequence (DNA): TGTGCCACGTCCGGGACTAGGGCGTCCGAGCAGTACTTC.

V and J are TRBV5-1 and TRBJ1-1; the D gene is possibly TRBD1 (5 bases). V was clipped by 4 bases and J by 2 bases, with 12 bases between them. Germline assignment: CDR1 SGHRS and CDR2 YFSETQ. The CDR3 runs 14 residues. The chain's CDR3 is CASSAATVNTEAFF. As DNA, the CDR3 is TGCGCCAGCAGCGCAGCGACAGTAAACACTGAAGCTTTCTTT.

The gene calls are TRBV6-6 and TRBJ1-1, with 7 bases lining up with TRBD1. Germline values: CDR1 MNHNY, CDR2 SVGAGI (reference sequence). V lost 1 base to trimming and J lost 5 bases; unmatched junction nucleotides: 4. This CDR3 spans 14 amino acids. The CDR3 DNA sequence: TGTGCCAGCAGTTACTTGGGGACAGAAACTGAAGCTTTCTTT. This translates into CASSYLGTETEAFF.

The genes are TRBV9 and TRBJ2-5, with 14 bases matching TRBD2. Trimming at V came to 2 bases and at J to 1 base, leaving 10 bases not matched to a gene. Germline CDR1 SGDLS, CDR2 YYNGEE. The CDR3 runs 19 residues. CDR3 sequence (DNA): TGTGCCAGCAGCGTGGCCGGGACTAGCGGGAGTGCATCCCAAGAGACCCAGTACTTC. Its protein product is CASSVAGTSGSASQETQYF.

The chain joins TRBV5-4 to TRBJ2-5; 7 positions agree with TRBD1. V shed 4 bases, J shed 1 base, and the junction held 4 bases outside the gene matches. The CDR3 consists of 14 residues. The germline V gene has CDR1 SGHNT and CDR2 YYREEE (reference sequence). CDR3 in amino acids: CASSAGTAQETQYF. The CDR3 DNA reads TGTGCCAGCAGCGCCGGGACAGCCCAAGAGACCCAGTACTTC.

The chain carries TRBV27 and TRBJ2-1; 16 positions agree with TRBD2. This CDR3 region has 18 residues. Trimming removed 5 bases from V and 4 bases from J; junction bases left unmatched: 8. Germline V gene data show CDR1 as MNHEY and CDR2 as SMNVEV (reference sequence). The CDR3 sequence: CASSVGLAGGGGYNEQFF. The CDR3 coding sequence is TGTGCCAGCAGTGTGGGACTAGCGGGAGGGGGCGGGTACAATGAGCAGTTCTTC.

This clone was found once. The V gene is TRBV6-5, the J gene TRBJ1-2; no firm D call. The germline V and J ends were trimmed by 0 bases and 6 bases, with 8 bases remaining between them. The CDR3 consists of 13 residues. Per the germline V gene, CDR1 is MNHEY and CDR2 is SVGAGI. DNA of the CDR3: TGTGCCAGCAGTTACTCGGTTGGAGATGGCTACACCTTC. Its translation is CASSYSVGDGYTF.

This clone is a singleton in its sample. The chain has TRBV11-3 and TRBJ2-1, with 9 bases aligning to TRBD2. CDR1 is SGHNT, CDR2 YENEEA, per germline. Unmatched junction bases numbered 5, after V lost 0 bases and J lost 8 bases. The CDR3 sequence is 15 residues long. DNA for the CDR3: TGTGCCAGCAGCTTAGATTTTAGCGGGAGTTATGAGCAGTTCTTC. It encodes CASSLDFSGSYEQFF.

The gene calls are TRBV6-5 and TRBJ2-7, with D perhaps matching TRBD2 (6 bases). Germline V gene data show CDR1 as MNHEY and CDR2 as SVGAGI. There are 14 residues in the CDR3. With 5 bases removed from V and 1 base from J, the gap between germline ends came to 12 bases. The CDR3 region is CASSRSGSSYEQYF. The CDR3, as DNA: TGTGCCAGCAGTCGCTCCGGGAGTTCCTACGAGCAGTACTTC.

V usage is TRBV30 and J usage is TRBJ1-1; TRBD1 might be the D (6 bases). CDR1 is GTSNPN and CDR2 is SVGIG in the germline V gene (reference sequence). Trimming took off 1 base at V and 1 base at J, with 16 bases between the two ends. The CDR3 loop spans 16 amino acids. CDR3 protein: CAWSELQGRTNTEAFF. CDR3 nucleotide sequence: TGTGCCTGGAGTGAACTACAGGGAAGGACGAACACTGAAGCTTTCTTT.

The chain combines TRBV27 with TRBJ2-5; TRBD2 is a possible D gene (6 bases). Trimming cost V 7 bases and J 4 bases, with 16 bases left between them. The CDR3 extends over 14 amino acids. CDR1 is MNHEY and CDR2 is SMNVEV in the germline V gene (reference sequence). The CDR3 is CASTFPGGGETQYF. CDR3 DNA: TGTGCCAGCACCTTCCCCGGGGGTGGAGAGACCCAGTACTTC.

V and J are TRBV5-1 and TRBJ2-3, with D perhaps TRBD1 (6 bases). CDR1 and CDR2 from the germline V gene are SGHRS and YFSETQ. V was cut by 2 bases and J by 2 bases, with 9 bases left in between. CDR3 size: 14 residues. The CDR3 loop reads CASSFDRHTDTQYF. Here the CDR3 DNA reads TGCGCCAGCAGCTTCGACAGGCACACAGATACGCAGTATTTT.

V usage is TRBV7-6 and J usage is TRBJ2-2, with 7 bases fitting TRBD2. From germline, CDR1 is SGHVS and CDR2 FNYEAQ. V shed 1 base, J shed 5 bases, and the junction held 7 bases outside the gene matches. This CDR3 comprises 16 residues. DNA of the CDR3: TGTGCCAGCAGCTTAGTTCAGGGAGGGCATACCGGGGAGCTGTTTTTT. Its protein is CASSLVQGGHTGELFF.

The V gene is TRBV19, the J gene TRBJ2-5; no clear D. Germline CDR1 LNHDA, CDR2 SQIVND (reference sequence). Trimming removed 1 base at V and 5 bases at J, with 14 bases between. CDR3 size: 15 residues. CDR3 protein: CASSIVLSPIETQYF. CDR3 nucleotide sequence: TGTGCCAGTAGTATAGTCCTTAGCCCTATCGAGACCCAGTACTTC.

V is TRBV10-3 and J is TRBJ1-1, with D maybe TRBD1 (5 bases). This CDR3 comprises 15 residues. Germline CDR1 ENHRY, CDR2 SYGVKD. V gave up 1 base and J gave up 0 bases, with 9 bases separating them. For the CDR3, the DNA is TGTGCCATCAGTGAGTTTGACAGAATGAACACTGAAGCTTTCTTT. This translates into CAISEFDRMNTEAFF.

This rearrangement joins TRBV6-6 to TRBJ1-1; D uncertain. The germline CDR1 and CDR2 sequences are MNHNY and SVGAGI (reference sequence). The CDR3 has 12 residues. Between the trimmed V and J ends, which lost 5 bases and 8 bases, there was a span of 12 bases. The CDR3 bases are TGTGCCAGCAGTCTAGACGAGGGCGAAGCTTTCTTT. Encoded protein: CASSLDEGEAFF.

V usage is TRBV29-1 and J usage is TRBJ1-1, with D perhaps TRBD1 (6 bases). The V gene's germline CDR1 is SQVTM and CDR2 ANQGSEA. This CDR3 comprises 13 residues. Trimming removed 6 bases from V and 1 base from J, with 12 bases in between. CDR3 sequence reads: CSVSRDTNTEAFF. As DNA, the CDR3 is TGCAGCGTCAGCCGGGACACGAACACTGAAGCTTTCTTT. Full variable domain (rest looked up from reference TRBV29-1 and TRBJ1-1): SAVISQKPSRDICQRGTSLTIQCQVDSQVTMMFWYRQQPGQSLTLIATANQGSEATYESGFVIDKFPISRPNLTFSTLTVSNMSPEDSSIYLCSVSRDTNTEAFFGQGTRLTVV.

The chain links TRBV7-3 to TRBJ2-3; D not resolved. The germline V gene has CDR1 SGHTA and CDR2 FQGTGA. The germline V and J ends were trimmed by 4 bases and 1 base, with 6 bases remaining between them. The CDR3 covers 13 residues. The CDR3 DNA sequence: TGTGCCAGCAGCTCCACGGGCACAGATACGCAGTATTTT. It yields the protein CASSSTGTDTQYF.

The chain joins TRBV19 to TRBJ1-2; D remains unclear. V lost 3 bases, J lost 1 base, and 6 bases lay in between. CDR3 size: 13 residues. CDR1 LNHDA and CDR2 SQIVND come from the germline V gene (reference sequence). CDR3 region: CASSIRYNYGYTF. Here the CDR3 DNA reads TGTGCCAGTAGTATTCGGTATAACTATGGCTACACCTTC.